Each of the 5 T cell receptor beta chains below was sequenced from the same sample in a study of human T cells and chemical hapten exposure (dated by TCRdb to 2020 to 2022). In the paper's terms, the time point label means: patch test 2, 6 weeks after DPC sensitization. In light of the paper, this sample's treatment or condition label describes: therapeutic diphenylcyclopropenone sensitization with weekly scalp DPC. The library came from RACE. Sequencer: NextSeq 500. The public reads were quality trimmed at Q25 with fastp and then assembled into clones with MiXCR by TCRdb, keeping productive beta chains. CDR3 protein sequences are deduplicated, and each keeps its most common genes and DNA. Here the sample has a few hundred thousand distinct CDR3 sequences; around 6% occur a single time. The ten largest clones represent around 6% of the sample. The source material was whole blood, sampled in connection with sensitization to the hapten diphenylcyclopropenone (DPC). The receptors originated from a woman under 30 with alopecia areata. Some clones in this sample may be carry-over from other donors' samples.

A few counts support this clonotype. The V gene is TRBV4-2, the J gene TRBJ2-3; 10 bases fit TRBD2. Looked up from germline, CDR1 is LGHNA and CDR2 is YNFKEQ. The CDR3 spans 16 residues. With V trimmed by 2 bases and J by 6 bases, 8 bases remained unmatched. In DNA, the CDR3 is TGTGCCAGCAGCCAAAAAGCGGGGGGGCTTGGCGATACGCAGTATTTT. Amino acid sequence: CASSQKAGGLGDTQYF.

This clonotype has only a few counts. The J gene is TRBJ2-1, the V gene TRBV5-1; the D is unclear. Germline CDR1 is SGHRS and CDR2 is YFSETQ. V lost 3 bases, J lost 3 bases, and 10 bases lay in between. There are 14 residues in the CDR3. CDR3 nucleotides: TGCGCCAGCAGCTCGTCAGCGAGCTACAATGAGCAGTTCTTC. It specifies CASSSSASYNEQFF.

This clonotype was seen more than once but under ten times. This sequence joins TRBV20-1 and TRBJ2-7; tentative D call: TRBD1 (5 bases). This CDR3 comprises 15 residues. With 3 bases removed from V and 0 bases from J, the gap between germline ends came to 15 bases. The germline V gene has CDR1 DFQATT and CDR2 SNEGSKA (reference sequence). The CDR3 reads CSARDQQVSSYEQYF. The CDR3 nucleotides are TGCAGTGCTAGGGACCAACAGGTCAGCTCCTACGAGCAGTACTTC.

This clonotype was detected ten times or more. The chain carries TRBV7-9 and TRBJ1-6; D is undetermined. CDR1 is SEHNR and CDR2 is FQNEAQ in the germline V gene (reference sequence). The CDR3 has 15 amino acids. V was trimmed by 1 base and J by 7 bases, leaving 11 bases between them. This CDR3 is CASSLVPGYNSPLHF. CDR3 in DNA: TGTGCCAGCAGCTTAGTCCCAGGCTACAATTCACCCCTCCACTTT.

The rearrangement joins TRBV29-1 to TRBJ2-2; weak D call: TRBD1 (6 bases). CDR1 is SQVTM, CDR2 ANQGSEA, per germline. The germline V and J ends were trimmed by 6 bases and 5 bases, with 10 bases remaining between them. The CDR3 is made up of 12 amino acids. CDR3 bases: TGCAGCGTCCGAACAGGGACCGGGGAGCTGTTTTTT. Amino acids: CSVRTGTGELFF.